These T cell receptor beta chains were read from a single sample in a study of regulatory T cells in long-lasting Graves disease. Using its own MiXCR run on the multiplex PCR reads, TCRdb lists one record per CDR3 protein. The sample gives about 450,000 distinct CDR3 sequences, around 20% of which show up once; about 26% is in the top ten. The specimen was peripheral blood mononuclear cells (PBMCs), collected when the disease was refractory, from a patient treated with antithyroid drugs. These receptor sequences come from a female donor with Graves disease. Both conserved end residues are part of each CDR3. The order of the fields is J gene, V gene, clone size, D gene, CDR3 DNA, CDR3 protein. A D gene is named only where the DNA matches it firmly. Expanded clones get a size class; other rows say once, few or many, or leave the size out.

TRBJ1-1	TRBV29-1	many	NA	TGCAGCGGTGGGGCGATGAACACTGAAGCTTTCTTT	CSGGAMNTEAFF
TRBJ2-7	TRBV6-1	few	TRBD2	TGTGCCAGCAGTCAAAGCGGGGCCCCCCTGGAGCAGTACTTC	CASSQSGAPLEQYF
TRBJ2-7	TRBV7-3	NA	NA	TGTGCCAGCAGCCCGGACGGGGCCTCCTACGAGCAGTACTTC	CASSPDGASYEQYF
TRBJ2-7	TRBV28	many	TRBD2	TGTGCCAGCATGACTAGCGGGATCTACGAGCAGTACTTC	CASMTSGIYEQYF
TRBJ2-7	TRBV6-5	few	NA	TGTGCCAGCAGTTACTCTAAGGGGGGAGGCGGCGAGCAGTACTTC	CASSYSKGGGGEQYF
TRBJ1-2	TRBV3-1	few	NA	TGTGCCAGCAGCCATGGGACGCAGCCGAAAGGCTACACCTTC	CASSHGTQPKGYTF
TRBJ2-2	TRBV12-3/TRBV12-4	few	TRBD2	TGTGCCAGCAGTCCCCTATTTAGCGGGAGGGCGAACACCGGGGAGCTGTTTTTT	CASSPLFSGRANTGELFF
TRBJ2-7	TRBV27	many	TRBD2	TGTGCCAGCAGCCGAAGGGAGGGCGCCTACGAGCAGTACTTC	CASSRREGAYEQYF
TRBJ1-4	TRBV5-1	many	NA	TGCGCCAGCAGCTTGGGGCCGACGGGGGAAAAACTGTTTTTT	CASSLGPTGEKLFF
TRBJ2-7	TRBV20-1	NA	TRBD2	TGCAGTGCTAGAGGGCTAGCGGGAGGAACCTACGAGCAGTACTTC	CSARGLAGGTYEQYF
TRBJ2-7	TRBV25-1	once	TRBD1	TGTGCCAGCAGTGATCCGGGACAGGGGGTCCACGAGCAGTACTTC	CASSDPGQGVHEQYF
TRBJ1-1	TRBV19	few	NA	TGTGCCAGCCGGTCCCCCTCTGAAGCTTTCTTT	CASRSPSEAFF
TRBJ1-4	TRBV6-5	NA	TRBD1	TGTGCCAGCAGTTACTCGGGACAGGGAAATGAAAAACTGTTTTTT	CASSYSGQGNEKLFF
TRBJ2-5	TRBV6-1	few	TRBD2	TGTGCCAGCACTAAGACTAGCGGGAGGGCAGGGACCCAGTACTTC	CASTKTSGRAGTQYF
TRBJ2-7	TRBV7-9	NA	NA	TGTGCCAGCAGCTTAGAGGCAGGCCGCTCCTACGAGCAGTACTTC	CASSLEAGRSYEQYF